This passage covers 8 T cell receptor beta chains from one sample sequenced in a study of neurological immune-mediated disorders (dated by TCRdb to the late 2010s). The method behind the library was 5' RACE. Reads for this sample came from an Illumina HiSeq 2500. In TCRdb, the public reads were trimmed at Q25 with fastp and aligned with MiXCR, with productive beta chains retained. Each entry merges the rows of one CDR3 protein and shows their most common DNA and genes. Across this sample there are some 50,000 distinct CDR3 sequences, with roughly 23% seen only once. Roughly 25% of the sample is held by the ten biggest clonotypes. Sequencing input: PBMCs. The receptors here all came from a woman between 65 and 79 years old in good health.

The chain employs TRBV4-2 and TRBJ2-7; perhaps D is TRBD1 or TRBD2 (6 bases each). V gave up 3 bases and J gave up 4 bases, with 13 bases separating them. The CDR3 extends over 14 amino acids. Germline V gene lookup returns CDR1 LGHNA and CDR2 YNFKEQ. CDR3 sequence: CASSQEGHGYEQYF. DNA of the CDR3: TGTGCCAGCAGCCAGGAGGGACATGGGTACGAGCAGTACTTC.

The rearrangement uses TRBV3-1 and TRBJ2-3; D is perhaps TRBD2 (6 bases). Per the germline V gene, CDR1 is LGHDT and CDR2 is YNNKEL (reference sequence). The CDR3 covers 14 residues. Trimming left V 4 bases short and J 6 bases short, with 14 bases between. CDR3 residues: CASSLGTPSDTQYF. In nucleotides, the CDR3 is TGTGCCAGCAGCCTCGGGACTCCCTCTGATACGCAGTATTTT.

The rearrangement links TRBV27 to TRBJ1-1; D is uncertain. This CDR3 contains 16 residues. Germline V gene data show CDR1 as MNHEY and CDR2 as SMNVEV (reference sequence). Trimming stripped 1 base from V and 3 bases from J, with 15 bases between. CDR3 sequence (DNA): TGTGCCAGCAGTTTATTCGGAGGGCGAACTGACACTGAAGCTTTCTTT. This gives the protein CASSLFGGRTDTEAFF.

This clonotype was picked up many times. The chain uses TRBV5-4 and TRBJ2-5; 8 nucleotides line up with TRBD2. Trimming at V came to 3 bases and at J to 5 bases, leaving 3 bases not matched to a gene. CDR3 size: 13 residues. The germline CDR1 and CDR2 sequences are SGHNT and YYREEE (reference sequence). The CDR3: CASSSGGGETQYF. CDR3 sequence (DNA): TGTGCCAGCAGCTCGGGAGGGGGGGAGACCCAGTACTTC.

This clonotype was seen at least ten times. The rearrangement links TRBV12-3 or TRBV12-4 to TRBJ1-1; unclear D gene. The CDR3 runs to 13 residues. Trimming removed 7 bases from V and 11 bases from J, with 20 bases in between. As DNA, the CDR3 is TGTGCCAGCAACCTTTGGGCGTCGGAATCGGCTTTCTTT. Its protein is CASNLWASESAFF.

This clonotype came up many times. V and J are TRBV4-1 and TRBJ2-2; 7 positions match TRBD1. Trimming at V came to 1 base and at J to 4 bases, leaving 9 bases not matched to a gene. The CDR3 contains 17 residues. Germline V lookup: CDR1 MGHRA, CDR2 YSYEKL. The CDR3 sequence: CASSQVGQQTLTGELFF. In DNA, the CDR3 is TGCGCCAGCAGCCAAGTGGGACAGCAGACCCTCACCGGGGAGCTGTTTTTT.

This clonotype was picked up many times. V usage is TRBV20-1 and J usage is TRBJ2-7; 7 positions agree with TRBD2. Germline V gene sequence: CDR1 DFQATT, CDR2 SNEGSKA (reference sequence). V was clipped by 3 bases and J by 1 base; unmatched bases: 9. The CDR3 totals 15 residues. The CDR3 bases are TGCAGTGCTAGCCCGACTAGCTACTCTTCCTACGAGCAGTACTTC. This encodes CSASPTSYSSYEQYF.

As for this clonotype: This may be a read error, as it is one base from a much larger clone. The V and J genes are TRBV9 and TRBJ1-2; D gene uncertain. CDR3 size: 12 residues. CDR1 SGDLS and CDR2 YYNGEE come from the germline V gene. The CDR3 DNA follows: TGTGCCTGCAGCGTTCCCTCCGATGGCTACACCTTC. As protein: CACSVPSDGYTF.